The subject of this entry is one T cell receptor (beta chain). Its antigen remains unknown. This entry is derived from a study of identical twins. Study outcomes and limitations: Whereas memory repertoires showed no such difference, abundant cord blood beta clonotypes carried fewer insertions.

From the 5' RACE reads, TCRdb called clonotypes with MiXCR, one entry per CDR3 protein. This sample carries roughly 1.6 million distinct CDR3 sequences, under 35% of them seen once, and the ten largest clones take approximately 0.29%. The TCR comes from a newborn girl in good health. Material: cord blood.

CDR3 nucleotides: TGCAGTGCCCTTGGACTAGCGGGAGGCCTAGCCAAAAACATTCAGTACTTC. This gives the protein CSALGLAGGLAKNIQYF. The V gene is TRBV20-1, the J gene TRBJ2-4, with 14 bases aligning to TRBD2. J gave up 0 bases and V 6 bases, and 7 bases lay outside the gene matches. The CDR3 sequence is 17 residues long. Looked up from germline, CDR1 is DFQATT and CDR2 is SNEGSKA (reference sequence).